This T cell receptor beta chain was identified during a study of metastatic and nonmetastatic thyroid tumors. Study in general: Repertoire comparison spanned blood and tumor or nodule tissue of malignant and benign thyroid patients.

TCRdb re-analyzed the PCR reads using MiXCR. The sample has approximately 28,000 clones; roughly 15% are singletons. The V end lost 5 bases, the J end lost 5 bases, and 12 bases lay between the germline ends. In germline, CDR1 is MNHNS, CDR2 SASEGT. The CDR3 is made up of 13 amino acids. This clone has ten or more counts. Its specificity is unknown. General study results and limits: Across blood and tumor, TCR beta diversity in malignant thyroid tumors was reportedly significantly higher than in benign nodules.

Ahead of thyroid surgery, no patient had received treatment of any kind. This clonotype was obtained from a male donor with papillary thyroid cancer or a benign thyroid nodule (not recorded which). Some clones in this sample may be carry-over from other donors' samples. The V call is TRBV6-1, the J call TRBJ2-5; tentatively, D is TRBD2 (5 bases). Sequencing input: blood. The CDR3 spells CASSLNREETQYF. DNA for the CDR3: TGTGCCAGCAGTCTGAATAGGGAGGAGACCCAGTACTTC.